This T cell receptor (beta chain) was captured by sequencing in a study of cytomegalovirus exposure and HLA in healthy donors. The study's findings and limits: Cytomegalovirus association was listed for approximately 160 TCR beta chains.

V was cut by 4 bases and J by 0 bases, with 7 bases left in between. Per germline, CDR1 LNHNV and CDR2 YYDKDF (reference sequence). CDR3 length: 14 amino acids. Regarding this clone: Its matching antigen is unknown.

The PCR used 60 Vbeta and 13 Jbeta primers. Measured with immunoSEQ multiplex PCR; TCRdb has only the in-frame clones, and not every one. This sample has around 45,000 clones, with 51% found just once. The V gene is TRBV15, the J gene TRBJ2-1; D might be TRBD2 (5 bases). Sequenced: PBMCs. The sequence derives from a man in his sixties in good health and CMV-seronegative. CDR3 nucleotide sequence: TGTGCCACCAGCACTACTAGCTCCTACAATGAGCAGTTCTTC. Its protein product is CATSTTSSYNEQFF.